This entry concerns a single TCR beta chain. This specimen belongs to a study of T cell changes during pregnancy in multiple sclerosis. Profiling relied on immunoSEQ multiplex PCR, and the TCRdb table lists in-frame clones only, not all of them. The sample holds tens of thousands of clones; 94% are singletons and the top ten take 0.4% to 0.55%. The CDR3 consists of 13 residues. The ends were cut back, 4 bases at V and 2 bases at J, with 4 bases in the middle. Per germline, CDR1 SGHNT and CDR2 YYREEE (reference sequence). The receptor was isolated from a female donor with multiple sclerosis, enrolled in a pregnancy study. The J gene is TRBJ2-6, the V gene TRBV5-4; D gene unclear. Sequenced material: CD4+ T cells from peripheral blood mononuclear cells, taken in the first trimester of pregnancy. The CDR3 region is CASSRAGANVLTF. The DNA for the CDR3 is TGTGCCAGCAGCCGTGCTGGGGCCAACGTCCTGACTTTC.